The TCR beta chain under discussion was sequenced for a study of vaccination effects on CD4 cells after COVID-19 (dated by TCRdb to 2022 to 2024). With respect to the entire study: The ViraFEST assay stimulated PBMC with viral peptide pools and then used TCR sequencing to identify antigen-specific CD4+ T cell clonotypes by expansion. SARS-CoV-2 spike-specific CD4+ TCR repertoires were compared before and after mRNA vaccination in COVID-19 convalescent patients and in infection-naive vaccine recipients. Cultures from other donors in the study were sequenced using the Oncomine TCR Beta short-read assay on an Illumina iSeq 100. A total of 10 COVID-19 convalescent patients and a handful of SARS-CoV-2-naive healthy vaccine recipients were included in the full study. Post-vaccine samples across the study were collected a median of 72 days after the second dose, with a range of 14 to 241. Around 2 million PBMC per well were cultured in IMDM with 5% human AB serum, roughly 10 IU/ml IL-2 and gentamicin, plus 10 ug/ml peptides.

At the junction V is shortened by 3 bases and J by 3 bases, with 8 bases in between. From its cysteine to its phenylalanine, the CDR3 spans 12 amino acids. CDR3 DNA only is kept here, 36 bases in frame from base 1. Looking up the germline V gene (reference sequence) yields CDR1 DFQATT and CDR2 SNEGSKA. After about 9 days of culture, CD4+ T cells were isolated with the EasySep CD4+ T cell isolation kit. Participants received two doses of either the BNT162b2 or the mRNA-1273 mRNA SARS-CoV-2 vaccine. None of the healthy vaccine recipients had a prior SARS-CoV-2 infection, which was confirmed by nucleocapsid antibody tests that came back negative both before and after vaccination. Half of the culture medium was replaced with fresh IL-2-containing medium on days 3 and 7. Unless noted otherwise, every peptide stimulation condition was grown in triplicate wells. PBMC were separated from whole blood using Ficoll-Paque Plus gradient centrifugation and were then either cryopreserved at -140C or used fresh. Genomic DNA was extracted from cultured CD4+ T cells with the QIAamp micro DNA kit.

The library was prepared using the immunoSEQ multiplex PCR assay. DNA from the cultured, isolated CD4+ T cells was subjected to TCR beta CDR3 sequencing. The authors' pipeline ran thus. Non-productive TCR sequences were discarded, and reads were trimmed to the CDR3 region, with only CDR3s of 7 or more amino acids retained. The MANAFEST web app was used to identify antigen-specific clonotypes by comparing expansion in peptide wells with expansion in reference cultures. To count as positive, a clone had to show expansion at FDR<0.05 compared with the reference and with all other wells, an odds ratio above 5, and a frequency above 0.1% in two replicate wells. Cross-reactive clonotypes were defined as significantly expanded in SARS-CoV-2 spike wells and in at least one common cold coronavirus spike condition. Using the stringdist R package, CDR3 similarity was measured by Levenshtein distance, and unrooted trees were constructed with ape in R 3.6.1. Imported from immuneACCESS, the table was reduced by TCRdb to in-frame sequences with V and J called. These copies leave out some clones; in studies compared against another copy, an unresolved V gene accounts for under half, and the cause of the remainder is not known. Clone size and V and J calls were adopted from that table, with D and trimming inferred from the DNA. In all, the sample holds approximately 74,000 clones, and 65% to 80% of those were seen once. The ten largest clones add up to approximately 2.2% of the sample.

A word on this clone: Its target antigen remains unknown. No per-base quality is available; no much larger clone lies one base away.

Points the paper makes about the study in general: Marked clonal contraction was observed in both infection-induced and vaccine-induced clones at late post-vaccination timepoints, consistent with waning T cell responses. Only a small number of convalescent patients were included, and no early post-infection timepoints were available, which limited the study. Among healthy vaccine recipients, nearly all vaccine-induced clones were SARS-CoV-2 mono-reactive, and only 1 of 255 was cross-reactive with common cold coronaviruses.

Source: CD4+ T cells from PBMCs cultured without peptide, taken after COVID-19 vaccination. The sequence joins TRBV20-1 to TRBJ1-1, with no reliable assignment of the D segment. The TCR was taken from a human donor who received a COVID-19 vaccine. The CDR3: CSASTPYTEAFF. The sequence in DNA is TGCAGTGCTAGTACCCCATACACTGAAGCTTTCTTT.